These 7 T cell receptor beta chains share one sample of origin, sequenced in a study of T cell responses to AZD1222 COVID-19 vaccine. Only in-frame clones appear in the TCRdb table, and some are missing; sequencing was by immunoSEQ multiplex PCR. This sample has 95,000 to 150,000 clones, with roughly 89% found just once. The sample was peripheral blood, taken on day 0 of MenACWY control vaccination. These TCRs come from an adult in good health.

The rearrangement uses TRBV4-1 and TRBJ2-3, with D perhaps matching TRBD2 (5 bases). The CDR3 is made up of 16 amino acids. CDR1 MGHRA and CDR2 YSYEKL come from the germline V gene. Deletions cut 0 bases from V and 2 bases from J, with 12 bases between. CDR3 region: CASSQDPAGPTDTQYF. The CDR3 bases are TGCGCCAGCAGCCAAGATCCGGCGGGCCCCACAGATACGCAGTATTTT.

The chain is built from TRBV6-5 and TRBJ1-1; TRBD1 matches at 7 bases. Germline lookup yields CDR1 MNHEY and CDR2 SVGAGI. The length of the CDR3 is 14 residues. The junction had 8 bases not matched to a gene; V was cut back by 5 bases and J by 5 bases. In nucleotides, the CDR3 is TGTGCCAGCAGTCCAAGACAGGGCCGAACTGAAGCTTTCTTT. Protein product: CASSPRQGRTEAFF.

The rearrangement uses TRBV10-3 and TRBJ2-7; 9 bases are shared with TRBD1. V was clipped by 1 base and J by 1 base; unmatched bases: 2. CDR1 ENHRY and CDR2 SYGVKD come from the germline V gene. The CDR3 length is 15 residues. CDR3 bases: TGTGCCATCAGTGAGTTCGGGACAGGGTCCTACGAGCAGTACTTC. This sequence encodes CAISEFGTGSYEQYF.

V is TRBV24-1 and J is TRBJ2-1, with no clear D. Trimming cost V 5 bases and J 9 bases, with 13 bases left between them. The germline V gene has CDR1 KGHDR and CDR2 SFDVKD. This CDR3 has 13 residues. The DNA of the CDR3 is TGTGCCACCAGTGGACCTTGGGGAAGTGAGCAGTTCTTC. It is translated as CATSGPWGSEQFF.

The J gene is TRBJ1-2, the V gene TRBV12-3 or TRBV12-4, with D unresolved. This CDR3 contains 11 residues. Trimming shortened V by 7 bases and J by 4 bases, and 7 bases separated the two germline ends. The CDR3 coding sequence is TGTGCCAGCACCCTGGGCTATGGCTACACCTTC. Translating it yields CASTLGYGYTF.

This clone appeared a single time. The chain links TRBV7-9 to TRBJ1-1; D uncertain. Germline loops: CDR1 SEHNR, CDR2 FQNEAQ (reference sequence). The CDR3 has 15 residues. V shed 2 bases and J shed 0 bases, with 10 bases lying between them. The CDR3: CASSLSARMNTEAFF. CDR3 DNA sequence: TGTGCCAGCAGCTTAAGCGCGCGCATGAACACTGAAGCTTTCTTT. The complete variable domain, with remaining parts taken from reference TRBV7-9 and TRBJ1-1, reads DTGVSQNPRHKITKRGQNVTFRCDPISEHNRLYWYRQTLGQGPEFLTYFQNEAQLEKSRLLSDRFSAERPKGSFSTLEIQRTEQGDSAMYLCASSLSARMNTEAFFGQGTRLTVV.

The rearrangement uses TRBV5-1 and TRBJ2-5; the D gene is possibly TRBD2 (6 bases). V lost 0 bases, J lost 0 bases, and 15 bases lay in between. CDR1 is SGHRS and CDR2 is YFSETQ in the germline V gene. The CDR3 loop spans 17 amino acids. In nucleotides, the CDR3 is TGCGCCAGCAGCTTGGCACTTGGCGGGGAGTACCAAGAGACCCAGTACTTC. Protein sequence: CASSLALGGEYQETQYF.